This T cell receptor (beta chain) was profiled in a study of blood T cell repertoires in COVID-19. Background on the study: Material from acute and convalescent COVID-19 was sourced from the United States, Italy and Spain. In each case, the material was cDNA or gDNA derived from T cells, B-cell-depleted T cells, or PBMCs.

The germline V and J ends were trimmed by 4 bases and 0 bases, with 5 bases remaining between them. The germline V gene encodes CDR1 KGHSH and CDR2 LQKENI. This CDR3 region has 13 residues. Under the authors' procedure: Counts of nucleated cells, estimated from reference gene primer amplification, were obtained. This table comes from immunoSEQ multiplex PCR, and its TCRdb copy is limited to in-frame clones, with some not included. That table is the source of V, J and clone size, and D and trimming were worked out from the DNA. The repertoire has some 170,000 clones, around 80% of them found once; the top ten carry almost 8.5%.

The TCR sequence derives from a woman aged 65 to 85 with acute or convalescent COVID-19. The source material was peripheral blood. The V and J genes are TRBV18 and TRBJ2-3; D gene uncertain. CDR3 bases: TGTGCCAGCTCACAAACTAGCACAGATACGCAGTATTTT. It codes for CASSQTSTDTQYF.